This T cell receptor (beta chain) was sequenced in a study of identical twins. The germline V gene encodes CDR1 SEHNR and CDR2 FQNEAQ (reference sequence). The junction had 16 bases not matched to a gene; V was cut back by 5 bases and J by 9 bases. CDR3 length equals 15 residues. A universal primer site was added by template switching, and unique molecular identifiers were carried by the cDNA. Each CDR3 protein is one row after TCRdb ran MiXCR on the 5' RACE reads. The top ten clones hold roughly 15% of a sample with around 250,000 distinct CDR3 sequences, over 5.5% of them seen once. This clonotype was counted only a few times. This sample was also put to use in a study of T cells expressing NK-cell markers. From that report: The TCR beta repertoires originated in sorted CD3+CD56+NKG2C+, CD3+CD56+NKG2C- and CD3+CD56-NKG2C+ T cells. In the group of eight sequenced donors, seven were HCMV-seropositive and one was seronegative. An anti-gamma-delta TCR antibody was added in several experiments. It restricted sorting to alpha-beta TCR-expressing T cells.

Sequencing was carried out using CD8+ T cells sorted from blood. The sequence was collected from a woman between 18 and 29 years old in good health. The chain recombines TRBV7-9 with TRBJ2-7; 7 bases are shared with TRBD1. The CDR3 nucleotides are TGTGCCAGCAGCCCCCGACAGGGTGAGCTACGAGGGCAGTACTTC. It translates to CASSPRQGELRGQYF.